The present entry profiles one T cell receptor beta chain with its context. A sample-barcoded 5' primer and a J-beta primer mix were used in a second PCR of roughly 7 to 11 cycles. TCRdb reanalysed the 5' RACE reads using MiXCR and keeps one entry per CDR3 protein. In the table there are some 1.6 million distinct CDR3 sequences, almost 35% of which are singletons. J gave up 1 base and V 7 bases, and 5 bases lay outside the gene matches. The CDR3 consists of 13 residues. From germline, CDR1 is DFQATT and CDR2 SNEGSKA (reference sequence). This entry is derived from a study of blood T cells in healthy people across ages. On the study more broadly: Template switching picked up about one barcoded beta molecule for each two T cells.

This receptor was taken from a woman in her thirties in good health. Sequencing was done on a sample of blood. This rearrangement joins TRBV20-1 to TRBJ1-1, with 8 bases matching TRBD1. The CDR3 sequence is CSVDRGPNTEAFF. CDR3 DNA sequence: TGCAGTGTCGACAGGGGACCGAACACTGAAGCTTTCTTT.